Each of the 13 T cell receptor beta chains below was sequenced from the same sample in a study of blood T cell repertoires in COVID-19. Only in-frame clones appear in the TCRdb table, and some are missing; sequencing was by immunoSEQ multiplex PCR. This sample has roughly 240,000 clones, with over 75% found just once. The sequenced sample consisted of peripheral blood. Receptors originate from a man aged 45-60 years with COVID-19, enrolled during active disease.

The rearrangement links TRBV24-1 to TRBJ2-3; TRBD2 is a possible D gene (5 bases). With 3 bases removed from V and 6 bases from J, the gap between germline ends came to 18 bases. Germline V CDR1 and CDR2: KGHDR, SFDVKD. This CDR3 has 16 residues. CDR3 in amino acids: CATSDPGSGGGDTQYF. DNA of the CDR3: TGTGCCACCAGTGATCCGGGGAGTGGTGGAGGTGATACGCAGTATTTT.

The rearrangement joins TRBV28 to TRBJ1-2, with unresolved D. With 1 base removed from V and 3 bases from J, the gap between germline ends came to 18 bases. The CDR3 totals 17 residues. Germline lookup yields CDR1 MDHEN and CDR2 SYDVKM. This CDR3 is CASSLLRGMGVDYGYTF. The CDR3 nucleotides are TGTGCCAGCAGTTTATTGCGGGGAATGGGTGTCGACTATGGCTACACCTTC.

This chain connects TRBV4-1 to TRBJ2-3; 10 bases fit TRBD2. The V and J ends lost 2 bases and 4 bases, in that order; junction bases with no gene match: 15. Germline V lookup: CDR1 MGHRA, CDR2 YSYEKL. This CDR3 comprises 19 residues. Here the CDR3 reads CASSQTGLAGALEADTQYF. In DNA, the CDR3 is TGCGCCAGCAGCCAAACTGGCCTAGCGGGGGCCCTAGAGGCAGATACGCAGTATTTT.

The CDR3 DNA sequence: TGTGCCAGCAGTGTTGGGGGCCATCAGCCCCAGCATTTT. Translated: CASSVGGHQPQHF. The J gene is TRBJ1-5, the V gene TRBV28; TRBD1 is a possible D gene (6 bases). CDR3 length: 13 residues. The germline V gene encodes CDR1 MDHEN and CDR2 SYDVKM. The ends were cut back, 5 bases at V and 5 bases at J, with 10 bases in the middle. The full variable domain, rest sourced from reference TRBV28 and TRBJ1-5, is DVKVTQSSRYLVKRTGEKVFLECVQDMDHENMFWYRQDPGLGLRLIYFSYDVKMKEKGDIPEGYSVSREKKERFSLILESASTNQTSMYLCASSVGGHQPQHFGDGTRLSIL.

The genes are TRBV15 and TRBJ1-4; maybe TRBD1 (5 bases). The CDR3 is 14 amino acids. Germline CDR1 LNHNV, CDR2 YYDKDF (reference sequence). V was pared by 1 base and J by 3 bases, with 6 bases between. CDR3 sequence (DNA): TGTGCCACCAGCAGAGGACAGCCTAATGAAAAACTGTTTTTT. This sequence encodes CATSRGQPNEKLFF.

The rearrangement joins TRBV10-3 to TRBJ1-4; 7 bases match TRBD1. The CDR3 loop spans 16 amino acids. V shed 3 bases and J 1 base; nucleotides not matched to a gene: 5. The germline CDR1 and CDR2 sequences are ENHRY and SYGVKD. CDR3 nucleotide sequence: TGTGCCATCAGTGAAAAACAGGGGCTAACTAATGAAAAACTGTTTTTT. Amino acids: CAISEKQGLTNEKLFF.

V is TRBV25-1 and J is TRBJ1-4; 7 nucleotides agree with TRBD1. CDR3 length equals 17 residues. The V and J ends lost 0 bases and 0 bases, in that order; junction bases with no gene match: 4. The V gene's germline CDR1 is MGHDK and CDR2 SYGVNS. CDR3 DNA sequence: TGTGCCAGCAGTGAATATCTGCAGGGGGCAACTAATGAAAAACTGTTTTTT. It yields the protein CASSEYLQGATNEKLFF.

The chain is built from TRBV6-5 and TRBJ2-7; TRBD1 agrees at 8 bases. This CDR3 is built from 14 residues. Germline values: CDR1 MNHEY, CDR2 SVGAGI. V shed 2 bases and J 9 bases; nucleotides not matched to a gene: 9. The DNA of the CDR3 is TGTGCCAGCAGTTACCGGCAGGGGGCGATGGTGCAGTACTTC. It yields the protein CASSYRQGAMVQYF.

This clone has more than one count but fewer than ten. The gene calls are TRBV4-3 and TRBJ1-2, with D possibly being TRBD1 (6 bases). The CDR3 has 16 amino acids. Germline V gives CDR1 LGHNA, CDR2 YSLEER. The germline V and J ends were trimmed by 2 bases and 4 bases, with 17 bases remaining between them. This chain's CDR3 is CASSQHPQGRGYGYTF. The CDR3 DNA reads TGCGCCAGCAGCCAACACCCGCAGGGGAGAGGCTATGGCTACACCTTC.

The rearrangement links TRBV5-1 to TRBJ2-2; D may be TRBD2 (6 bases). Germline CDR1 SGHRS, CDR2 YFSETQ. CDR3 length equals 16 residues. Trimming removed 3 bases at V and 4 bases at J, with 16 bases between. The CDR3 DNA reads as TGCGCCAGCAGCTCGGGACGGGAGTCGGCCACCGGGGAGCTGTTTTTT. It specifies CASSSGRESATGELFF.

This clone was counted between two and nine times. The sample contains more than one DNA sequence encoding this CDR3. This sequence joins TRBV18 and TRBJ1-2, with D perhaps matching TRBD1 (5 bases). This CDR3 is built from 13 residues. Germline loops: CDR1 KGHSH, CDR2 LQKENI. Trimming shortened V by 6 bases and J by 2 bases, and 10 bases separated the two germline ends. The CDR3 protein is CASSPDSNYGYTF. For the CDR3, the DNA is TGTGCCAGCTCTCCCGACAGCAACTATGGCTACACCTTC.

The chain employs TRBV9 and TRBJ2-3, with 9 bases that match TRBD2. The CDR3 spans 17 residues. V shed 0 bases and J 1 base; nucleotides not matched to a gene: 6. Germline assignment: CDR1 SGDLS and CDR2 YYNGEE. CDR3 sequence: CASSVDAGGPGTDTQYF. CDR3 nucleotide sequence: TGTGCCAGCAGCGTAGACGCGGGGGGGCCGGGCACAGATACGCAGTATTTT. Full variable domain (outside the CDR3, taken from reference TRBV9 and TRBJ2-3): DSGVTQTPKHLITATGQRVTLRCSPRSGDLSVYWYQQSLDQGLQFLIQYYNGEERAKGNILERFSAQQFPDLHSELNLSSLELGDSALYFCASSVDAGGPGTDTQYFGPGTRLTVL.

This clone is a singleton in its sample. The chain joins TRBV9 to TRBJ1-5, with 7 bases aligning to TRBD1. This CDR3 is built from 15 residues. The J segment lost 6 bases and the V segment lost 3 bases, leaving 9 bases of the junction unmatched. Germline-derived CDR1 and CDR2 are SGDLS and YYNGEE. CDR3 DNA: TGTGCCAGCAGCGAGGGGACAGTTGTTGGTCAGCCCCAGCATTTT. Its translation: CASSEGTVVGQPQHF.